One T cell receptor (beta chain) is described in this entry. The entry originates in a study of shared clonotypes between healthy human individuals. Study-wide background: Per-donor plates numbered three CD4 naive, three CD4 memory, two CD8 naive and one CD8 memory.

Here immunoSEQ multiplex PCR was the method, and the copy in TCRdb shows in-frame clones only, minus some. The table records under 1,900,000 clones, just under 99% of them present only once. The ends were cut back, 0 bases at V and 5 bases at J, with 10 bases in the middle. CDR3 size: 14 residues. Germline-derived CDR1 and CDR2 are LNHNV and YYDKDF (reference sequence). This clonotype was sampled from a man aged 30-40 years in good health. The sample was naive CD4+ T cells sorted from blood. Subset given: CD45RA+ positively selected. The chain has TRBV15 and TRBJ1-1, with a possible D match to TRBD1 (5 bases). The CDR3 bases are TGTGCCACCAGCAGAGATTGGGGCGAGACTGAAGCTTTCTTT. This sequence encodes CATSRDWGETEAFF.